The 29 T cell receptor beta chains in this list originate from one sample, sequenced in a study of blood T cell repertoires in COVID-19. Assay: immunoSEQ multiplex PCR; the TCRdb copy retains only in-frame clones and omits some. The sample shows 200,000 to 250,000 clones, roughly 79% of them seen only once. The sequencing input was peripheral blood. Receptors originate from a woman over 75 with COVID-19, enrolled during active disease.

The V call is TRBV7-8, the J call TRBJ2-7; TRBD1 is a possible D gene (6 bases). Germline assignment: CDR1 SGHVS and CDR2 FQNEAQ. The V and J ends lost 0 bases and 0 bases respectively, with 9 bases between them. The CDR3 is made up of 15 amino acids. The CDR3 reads CASSLAATGSYEQYF. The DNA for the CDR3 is TGTGCCAGCAGCTTAGCCGCGACAGGCTCCTACGAGCAGTACTTC.

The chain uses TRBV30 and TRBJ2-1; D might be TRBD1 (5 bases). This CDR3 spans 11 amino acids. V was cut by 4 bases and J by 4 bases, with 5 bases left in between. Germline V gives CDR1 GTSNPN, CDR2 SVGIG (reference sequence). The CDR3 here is CAWKGYNEQFF. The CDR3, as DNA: TGTGCCTGGAAGGGGTACAATGAGCAGTTCTTC.

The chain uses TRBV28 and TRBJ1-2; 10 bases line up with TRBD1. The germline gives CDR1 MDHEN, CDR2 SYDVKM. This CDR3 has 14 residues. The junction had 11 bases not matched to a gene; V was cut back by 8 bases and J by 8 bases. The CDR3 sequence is CASSLTGGIGGYTF. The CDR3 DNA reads TGTGCCAGCTCCTTGACAGGGGGCATAGGGGGCTACACCTTC.

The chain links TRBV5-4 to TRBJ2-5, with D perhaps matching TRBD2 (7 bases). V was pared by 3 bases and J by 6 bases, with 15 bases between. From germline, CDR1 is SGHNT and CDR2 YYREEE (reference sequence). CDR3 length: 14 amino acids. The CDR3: CASSSPGGPKTQYF. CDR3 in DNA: TGTGCCAGCAGCTCCCCCGGGGGGCCAAAGACCCAGTACTTC.

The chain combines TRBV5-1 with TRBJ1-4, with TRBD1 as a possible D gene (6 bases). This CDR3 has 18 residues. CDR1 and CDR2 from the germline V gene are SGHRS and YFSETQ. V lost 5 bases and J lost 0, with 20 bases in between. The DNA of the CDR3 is TGCGCCAGCAGGGCTACTCCGGGACCAGGGGCAACTAATGAAAAACTGTTTTTT. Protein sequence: CASRATPGPGATNEKLFF.

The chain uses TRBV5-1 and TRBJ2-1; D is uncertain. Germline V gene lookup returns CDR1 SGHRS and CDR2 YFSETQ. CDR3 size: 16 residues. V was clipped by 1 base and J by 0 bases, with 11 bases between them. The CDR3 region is CASSLNLRSSYNEQFF. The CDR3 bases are TGCGCCAGCAGCTTGAATCTGCGGAGCTCCTACAATGAGCAGTTCTTC. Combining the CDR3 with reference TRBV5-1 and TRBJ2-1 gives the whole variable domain KAGVTQTPRYLIKTRGQQVTLSCSPISGHRSVSWYQQTPGQGLQFLFEYFSETQRNKGNFPGRFSGRQFSNSRSEMNVSTLELGDSALYLCASSLNLRSSYNEQFFGPGTRLTVL.

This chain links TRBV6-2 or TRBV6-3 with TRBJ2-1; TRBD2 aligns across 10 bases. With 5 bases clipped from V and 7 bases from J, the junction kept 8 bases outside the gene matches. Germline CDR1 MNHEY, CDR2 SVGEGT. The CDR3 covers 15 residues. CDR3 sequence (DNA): TGTGCCAGCAGTATAAGCGGGGGGGCGATAAATGAGCAGTTCTTC. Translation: CASSISGGAINEQFF.

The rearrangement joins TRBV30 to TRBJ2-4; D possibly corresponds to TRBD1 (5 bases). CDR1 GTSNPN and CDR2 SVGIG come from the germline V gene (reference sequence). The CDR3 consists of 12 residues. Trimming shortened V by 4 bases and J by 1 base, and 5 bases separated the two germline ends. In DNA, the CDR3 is TGTGCCTGGACAGGGGCCAAAAACATTCAGTACTTC. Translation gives CAWTGAKNIQYF.

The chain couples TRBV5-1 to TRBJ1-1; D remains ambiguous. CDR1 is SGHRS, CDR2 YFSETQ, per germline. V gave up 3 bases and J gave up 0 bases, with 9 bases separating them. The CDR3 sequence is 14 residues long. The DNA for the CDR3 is TGCGCCAGCAGCTCCACACCCATGAACACTGAAGCTTTCTTT. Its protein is CASSSTPMNTEAFF.

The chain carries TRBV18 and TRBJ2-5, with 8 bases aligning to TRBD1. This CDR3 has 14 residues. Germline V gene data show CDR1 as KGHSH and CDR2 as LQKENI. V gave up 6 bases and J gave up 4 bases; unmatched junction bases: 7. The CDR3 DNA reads TGTGCCAGCTCCCCTGGACAGGGACGAGAGACCCAGTACTTC. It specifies CASSPGQGRETQYF.

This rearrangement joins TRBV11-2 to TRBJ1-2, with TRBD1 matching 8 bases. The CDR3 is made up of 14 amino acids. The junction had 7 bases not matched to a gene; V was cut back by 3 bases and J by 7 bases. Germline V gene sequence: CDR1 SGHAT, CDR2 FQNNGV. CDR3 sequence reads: CASSFETGVGGYTF. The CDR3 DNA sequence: TGTGCCAGCAGCTTTGAGACAGGGGTTGGTGGCTACACCTTC. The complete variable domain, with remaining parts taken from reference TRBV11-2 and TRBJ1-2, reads EAGVAQSPRYKIIEKRQSVAFWCNPISGHATLYWYQQILGQGPKLLIQFQNNGVVDDSQLPKDRFSAERLKGVDSTLKIQPAKLEDSAVYLCASSFETGVGGYTFGSGTRLTVV.

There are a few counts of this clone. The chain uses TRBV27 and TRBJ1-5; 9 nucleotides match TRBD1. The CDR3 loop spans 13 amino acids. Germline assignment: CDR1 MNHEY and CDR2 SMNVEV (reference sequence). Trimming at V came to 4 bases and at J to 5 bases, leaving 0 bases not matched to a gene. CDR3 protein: CASSWDRDQPQHF. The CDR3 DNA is TGTGCCAGCAGTTGGGACAGGGATCAGCCCCAGCATTTT.

CDR3 DNA: TGTGCCAGCAGTCACGAGGGAAGGCTGGGGAGCTACGAGCAGTACTTC. This encodes CASSHEGRLGSYEQYF. This rearrangement joins TRBV9 to TRBJ2-7; D perhaps matches TRBD2 (5 bases). CDR1 and CDR2 (germline): SGDLS, YYNGEE. Trimming left V 5 bases short and J 3 bases short, with 21 bases between. This CDR3 is 16 amino acids long.

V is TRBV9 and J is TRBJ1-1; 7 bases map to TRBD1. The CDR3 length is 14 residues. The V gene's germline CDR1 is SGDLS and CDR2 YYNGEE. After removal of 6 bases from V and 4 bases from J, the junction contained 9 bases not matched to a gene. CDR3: CASNSGTEGTEAFF. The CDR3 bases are TGTGCCAGCAACTCTGGGACAGAAGGCACTGAAGCTTTCTTT.

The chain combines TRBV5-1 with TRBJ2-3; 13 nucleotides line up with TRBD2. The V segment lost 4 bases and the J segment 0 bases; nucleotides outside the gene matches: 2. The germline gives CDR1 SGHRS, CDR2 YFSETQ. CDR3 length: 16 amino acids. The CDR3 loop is CASSGGLAGSTDTQYF. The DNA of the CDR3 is TGCGCCAGCAGCGGGGGACTAGCGGGGAGCACAGATACGCAGTATTTT.

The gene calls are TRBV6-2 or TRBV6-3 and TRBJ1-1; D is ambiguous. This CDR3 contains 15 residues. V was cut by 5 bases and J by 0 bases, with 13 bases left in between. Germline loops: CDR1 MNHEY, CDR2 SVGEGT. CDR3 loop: CASSGTGFMNTEAFF. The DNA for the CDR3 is TGTGCCAGCAGTGGCACGGGGTTCATGAACACTGAAGCTTTCTTT.

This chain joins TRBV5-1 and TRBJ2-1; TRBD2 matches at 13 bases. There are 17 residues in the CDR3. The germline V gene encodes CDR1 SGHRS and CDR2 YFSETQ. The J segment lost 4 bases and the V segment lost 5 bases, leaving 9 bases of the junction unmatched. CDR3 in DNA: TGCGCCAGCAGGATATGGGGGACTAGCGGGGATTACAATGAGCAGTTCTTC. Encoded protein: CASRIWGTSGDYNEQFF.

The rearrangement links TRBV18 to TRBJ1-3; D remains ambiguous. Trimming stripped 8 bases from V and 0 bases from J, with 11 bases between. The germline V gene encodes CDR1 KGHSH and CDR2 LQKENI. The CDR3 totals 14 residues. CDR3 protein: CASRAAYSGNTIYF. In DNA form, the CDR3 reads TGTGCCAGCCGCGCTGCCTACTCTGGAAACACCATATATTTT.

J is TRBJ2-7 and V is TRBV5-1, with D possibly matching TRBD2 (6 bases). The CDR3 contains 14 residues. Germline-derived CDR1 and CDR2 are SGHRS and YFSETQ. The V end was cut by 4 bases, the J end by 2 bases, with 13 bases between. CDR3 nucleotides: TGCGCCAGCAGCCGGACGTGGGGGGCCTACGAGCAGTACTTC. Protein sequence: CASSRTWGAYEQYF. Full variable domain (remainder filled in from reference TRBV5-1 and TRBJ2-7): KAGVTQTPRYLIKTRGQQVTLSCSPISGHRSVSWYQQTPGQGLQFLFEYFSETQRNKGNFPGRFSGRQFSNSRSEMNVSTLELGDSALYLCASSRTWGAYEQYFGPGTRLTVT.

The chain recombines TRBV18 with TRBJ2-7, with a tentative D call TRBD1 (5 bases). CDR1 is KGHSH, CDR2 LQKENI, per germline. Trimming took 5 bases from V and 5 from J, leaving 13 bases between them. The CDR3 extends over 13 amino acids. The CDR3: CASSSYSGNEQYF. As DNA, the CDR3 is TGTGCCAGCTCATCTTACTCAGGGAACGAGCAGTACTTC.

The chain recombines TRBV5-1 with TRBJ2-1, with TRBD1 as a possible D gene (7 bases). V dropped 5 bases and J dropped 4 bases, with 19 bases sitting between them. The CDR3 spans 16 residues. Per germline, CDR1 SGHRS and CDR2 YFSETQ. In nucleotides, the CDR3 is TGCGCCAGCAGTCTGAGCAGGGGGGACAAGTACAATGAGCAGTTCTTC. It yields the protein CASSLSRGDKYNEQFF. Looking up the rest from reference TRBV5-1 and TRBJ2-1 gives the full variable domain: KAGVTQTPRYLIKTRGQQVTLSCSPISGHRSVSWYQQTPGQGLQFLFEYFSETQRNKGNFPGRFSGRQFSNSRSEMNVSTLELGDSALYLCASSLSRGDKYNEQFFGPGTRLTVL.

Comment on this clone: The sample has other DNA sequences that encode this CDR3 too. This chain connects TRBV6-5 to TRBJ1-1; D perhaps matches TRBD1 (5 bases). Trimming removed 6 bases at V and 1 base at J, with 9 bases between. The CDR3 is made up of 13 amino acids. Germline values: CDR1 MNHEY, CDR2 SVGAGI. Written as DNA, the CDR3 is TGTGCCAGCAGCCTCCAGGGGAACACTGAAGCTTTCTTT. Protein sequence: CASSLQGNTEAFF.

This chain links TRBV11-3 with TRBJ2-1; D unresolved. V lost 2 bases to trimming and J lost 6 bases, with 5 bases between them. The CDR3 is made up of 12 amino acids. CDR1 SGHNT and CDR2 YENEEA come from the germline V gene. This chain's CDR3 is CASSLRSNEQFF. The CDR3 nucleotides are TGTGCCAGCAGCTTACGGTCCAATGAGCAGTTCTTC.

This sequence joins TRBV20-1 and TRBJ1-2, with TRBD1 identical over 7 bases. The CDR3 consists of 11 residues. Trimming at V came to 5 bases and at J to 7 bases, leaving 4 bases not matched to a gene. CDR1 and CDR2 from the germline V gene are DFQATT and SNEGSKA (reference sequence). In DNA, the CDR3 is TGCAGTGCTGAAACAGGGGTTGGCTACACCTTC. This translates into CSAETGVGYTF.

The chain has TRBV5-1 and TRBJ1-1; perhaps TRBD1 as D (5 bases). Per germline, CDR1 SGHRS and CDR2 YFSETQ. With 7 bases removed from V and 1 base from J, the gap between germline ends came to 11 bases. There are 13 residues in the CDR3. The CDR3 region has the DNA TGCGCCAGCCGTTCTACAGGGAACACTGAAGCTTTCTTT. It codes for CASRSTGNTEAFF.

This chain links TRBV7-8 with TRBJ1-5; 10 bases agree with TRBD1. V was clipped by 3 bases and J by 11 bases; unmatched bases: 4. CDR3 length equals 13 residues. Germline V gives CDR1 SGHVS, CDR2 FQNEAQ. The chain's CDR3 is CASSFGTGESQHF. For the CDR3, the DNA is TGTGCCAGCAGCTTCGGGACAGGGGAATCCCAGCATTTT.

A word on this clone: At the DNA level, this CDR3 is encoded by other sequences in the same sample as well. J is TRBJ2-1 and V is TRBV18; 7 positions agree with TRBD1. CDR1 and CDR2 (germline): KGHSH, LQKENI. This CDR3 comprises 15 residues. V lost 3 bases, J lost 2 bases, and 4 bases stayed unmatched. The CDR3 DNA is TGTGCCAGCTCACCCCCCGGGACAGCCTACAATGAGCAGTTCTTC. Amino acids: CASSPPGTAYNEQFF.

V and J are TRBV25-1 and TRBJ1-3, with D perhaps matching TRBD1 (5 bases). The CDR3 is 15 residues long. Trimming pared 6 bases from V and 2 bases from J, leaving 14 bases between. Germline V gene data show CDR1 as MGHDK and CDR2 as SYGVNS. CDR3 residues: CASSGDSRAGNTIYF. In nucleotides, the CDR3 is TGTGCCAGCAGCGGCGACAGTAGAGCTGGAAACACCATATATTTT. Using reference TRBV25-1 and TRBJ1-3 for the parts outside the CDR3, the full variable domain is EADIYQTPRYLVIGTGKKITLECSQTMGHDKMYWYQQDPGMELHLIHYSYGVNSTEKGDLSSESTVSRIRTEHFPLTLESARPSHTSQYLCASSGDSRAGNTIYFGEGSWLTVV.

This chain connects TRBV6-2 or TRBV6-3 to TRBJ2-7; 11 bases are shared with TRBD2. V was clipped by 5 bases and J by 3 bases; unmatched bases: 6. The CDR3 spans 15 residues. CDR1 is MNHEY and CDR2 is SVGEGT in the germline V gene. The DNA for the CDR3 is TGTGCCAGCAGTCGCACTAGCGGGAGTTTCTACGAGCAGTACTTC. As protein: CASSRTSGSFYEQYF.